The subject of this entry is one T cell receptor beta chain. This record belongs to a study of blood T cell repertoires in COVID-19. CDR1 and CDR2 (germline): SEHNR, FQNEAQ (reference sequence). This CDR3 region has 17 residues. V lost 3 bases, J lost 4 bases, and 9 bases stayed unmatched. Here immunoSEQ multiplex PCR was the method, and the copy in TCRdb shows in-frame clones only, minus some. The data contain 200,000 to 300,000 clones, approximately 78% of them singletons. The rearrangement links TRBV7-9 to TRBJ2-1; 10 bases fit TRBD2. This TCR was sampled from a woman in her late teens or twenties with acute or convalescent COVID-19. The sample taken for sequencing was peripheral blood. This CDR3 reads CASSFPASGGGYNEQFF. CDR3 coding DNA: TGTGCCAGCAGCTTTCCAGCTAGCGGGGGAGGGTACAATGAGCAGTTCTTC.